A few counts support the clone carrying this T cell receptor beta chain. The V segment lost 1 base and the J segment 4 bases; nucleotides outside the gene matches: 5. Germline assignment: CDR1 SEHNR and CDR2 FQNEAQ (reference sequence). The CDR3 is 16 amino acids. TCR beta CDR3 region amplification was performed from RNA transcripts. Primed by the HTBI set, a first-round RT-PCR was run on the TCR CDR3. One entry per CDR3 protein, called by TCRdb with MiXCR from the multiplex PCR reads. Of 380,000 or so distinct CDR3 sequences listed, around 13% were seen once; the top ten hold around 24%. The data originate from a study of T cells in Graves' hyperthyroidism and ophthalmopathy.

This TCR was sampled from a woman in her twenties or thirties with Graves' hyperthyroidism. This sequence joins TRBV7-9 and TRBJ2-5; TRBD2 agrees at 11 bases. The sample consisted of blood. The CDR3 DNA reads TGTGCCAGCAGCTTAGAATTACTAGCGGGAGTAGAGACCCAGTACTTC. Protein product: CASSLELLAGVETQYF.